This TCR beta chain was sequenced in a study of HIV-infected children after antiretroviral therapy interruption. Study details: Continuous-treatment samples came from weeks 0, 48 and 150.

The treatment here: PENTA 11 planned treatment interruption arm or continuous ART arm. Participants had taken at least three-drug ART for at least 24 weeks. Unique molecular identifiers were included in an RNA-based 3' RACE TCR library. TCRdb redid the calling of the 3' RACE reads with MiXCR, one entry per CDR3 protein. Of tens of thousands of distinct CDR3 sequences in the sample, 4.3% were seen once. Study-wide results and caveats: Naive CD4+ Gini coefficient rose by interruption end, suggesting clonal expansion.

This clonotype was recorded at least ten times. The antigen is undetermined. V gave up 8 bases and J gave up 1 base, with 17 bases separating them. From germline, CDR1 is SNHLY and CDR2 FYNNEI. There are 15 residues in the CDR3. The V call is TRBV2, the J call TRBJ1-1; no definite D call. This receptor was taken from a pool of human donors with HIV. The sample here was CD45RA+ CD4+ T cells from PBMCs, pooled from several time points, taken from a donor given antiretroviral therapy, either interrupted or continuous. Subset denoted: naive CD4+ CD45RA+ CD45RO- T cells. CDR3 loop: CASEKRAPWNTEAFF. In DNA, the CDR3 is TGTGCCAGCGAGAAAAGGGCCCCCTGGAACACTGAAGCTTTCTTT. Full variable domain (missing parts from reference TRBV2 and TRBJ1-1): EPEVTQTPSHQVTQMGQEVILRCVPISNHLYFYWYRQILGQKVEFLVSFYNNEISEKSEIFDDQFSVERPDGSNFTLKIRSTKLEDSAMYFCASEKRAPWNTEAFFGQGTRLTVV.